The 8 T cell receptor beta chains listed next were all sequenced from one sample in a study of blood T cell repertoires in COVID-19 (dated by TCRdb to about 2020). The method was the immunoSEQ multiplex PCR assay. The clones in this table, taken by TCRdb from immuneACCESS, are in-frame only. Not every clone is retained; where verified, under half of the shortfall comes from an unresolved V gene, and the cause of the rest is unknown. The sample table records 150,000 to 200,000 clones; approximately 83% of these occur just once. The biggest ten clones account for under 13% of the sample. The sample comprised peripheral blood. Receptors were obtained from a man aged 65 to 85 with active or convalescent COVID-19.

V usage is TRBV5-4 and J usage is TRBJ1-1; a possible D gene is TRBD1 (5 bases). The V gene lost 6 bases and the J gene lost 0 bases, with 15 bases spanning the gap. Germline loops: CDR1 SGHNT, CDR2 YYREEE (reference sequence). The CDR3 totals 15 residues. CDR3 coding DNA: TGTGCCAGCACCACCCGGGGGGGGATGAACACTGAAGCTTTCTTT. Protein sequence: CASTTRGGMNTEAFF.

This rearrangement joins TRBV7-2 to TRBJ1-5; 8 nucleotides match TRBD1. The V segment lost 6 bases and the J segment 4 bases; nucleotides outside the gene matches: 8. CDR3 length: 15 amino acids. Germline assignment: CDR1 SGHTA and CDR2 FQGNSA. CDR3 residues: CASRPGQGRNQPQHF. The CDR3 DNA follows: TGTGCCAGCAGACCCGGACAGGGAAGAAATCAGCCCCAGCATTTT.

The chain couples TRBV5-4 to TRBJ2-5; TRBD2 matches 7 bases. The V gene end was trimmed by 4 bases and the J gene end by 1 base; junction bases not matched to a gene: 4. CDR1 and CDR2 from the germline V gene are SGHNT and YYREEE (reference sequence). This CDR3 region has 14 residues. CDR3 region: CASSLGTIQETQYF. The CDR3 DNA reads TGTGCCAGCAGCCTGGGGACTATCCAAGAGACCCAGTACTTC.

The chain has TRBV7-6 and TRBJ2-7, with TRBD1 identical over 7 bases. With 0 bases clipped from V and 0 bases from J, the junction kept 11 bases outside the gene matches. The CDR3 loop spans 18 amino acids. Germline V gene data show CDR1 as SGHVS and CDR2 as FNYEAQ. The CDR3 bases are TGTGCCAGCAGCTTAGCAAAGGGGACAGATCGTAGCTCCTACGAGCAGTACTTC. It yields the protein CASSLAKGTDRSSYEQYF.

V is TRBV6-5 and J is TRBJ1-1, with a weak D call TRBD1 (5 bases). V was cut by 0 bases and J by 5 bases, with 10 bases left in between. Germline lookup yields CDR1 MNHEY and CDR2 SVGAGI. The CDR3 length is 14 residues. The CDR3 loop is CASSYSYRGTEAFF. As DNA, the CDR3 is TGTGCCAGCAGTTACTCGTACCGGGGGACTGAAGCTTTCTTT.

The count of this clone is one. This specimen includes other DNA sequences encoding the same CDR3. This chain joins TRBV6-2 or TRBV6-3 and TRBJ1-1; unclear D gene. The CDR3 is made up of 13 amino acids. Germline values: CDR1 MNHEY, CDR2 SVGEGT. The ends were cut back, 0 bases at V and 1 base at J, with 3 bases in the middle. CDR3 amino acids: CASSYSRNTEAFF. The CDR3 DNA reads TGTGCCAGCAGTTACTCCAGGAACACTGAAGCTTTCTTT.

The gene calls are TRBV7-9 and TRBJ2-7; D possibly corresponds to TRBD2 (5 bases). CDR1 is SEHNR, CDR2 FQNEAQ, per germline (reference sequence). V gave up 2 bases and J gave up 6 bases, with 14 bases separating them. The CDR3 spans 14 residues. CDR3 amino acids: CASSLRGSEGEQYF. CDR3 bases: TGTGCCAGCAGCTTACGGGGTTCTGAGGGCGAGCAGTACTTC.

This chain links TRBV30 with TRBJ1-3; D is perhaps TRBD1 (6 bases). Germline V CDR1 and CDR2: GTSNPN, SVGIG (reference sequence). The CDR3 length is 13 residues. Trimming took off 5 bases at V and 3 bases at J, with 11 bases between the two ends. The CDR3 DNA is TGTGCCTGGGCAACAGGGAATGGAAACACCATATATTTT. This codes for CAWATGNGNTIYF.